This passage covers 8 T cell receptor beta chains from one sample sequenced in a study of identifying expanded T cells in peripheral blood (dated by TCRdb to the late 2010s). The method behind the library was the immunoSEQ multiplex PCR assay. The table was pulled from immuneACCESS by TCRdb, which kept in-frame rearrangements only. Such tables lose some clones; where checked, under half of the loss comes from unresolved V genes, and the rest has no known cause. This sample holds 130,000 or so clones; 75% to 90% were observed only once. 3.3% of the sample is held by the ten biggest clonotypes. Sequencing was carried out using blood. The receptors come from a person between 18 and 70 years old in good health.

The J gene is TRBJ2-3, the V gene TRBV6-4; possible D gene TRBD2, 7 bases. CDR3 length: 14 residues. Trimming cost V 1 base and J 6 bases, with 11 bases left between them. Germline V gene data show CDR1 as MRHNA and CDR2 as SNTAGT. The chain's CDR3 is CASSDLGGADTQYF. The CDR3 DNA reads TGTGCCAGCAGTGACTTGGGGGGGGCGGATACGCAGTATTTT.

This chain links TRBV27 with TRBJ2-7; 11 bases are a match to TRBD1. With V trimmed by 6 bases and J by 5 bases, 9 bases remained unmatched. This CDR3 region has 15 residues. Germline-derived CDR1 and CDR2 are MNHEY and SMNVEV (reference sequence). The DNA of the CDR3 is TGTGCCAGCAGCCGAATCGGACAGGGGGCCAACGAGCAGTACTTC. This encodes CASSRIGQGANEQYF.

The CDR3 nucleotides are TGTGCCAGCAGTGATCGGTTGGGGCAGACCGAGAGCTCCTACAATGAGCAGTTCTTC. This codes for CASSDRLGQTESSYNEQFF. The J gene is TRBJ2-1, the V gene TRBV2; tentatively, D is TRBD1 (5 bases). The length of the CDR3 is 19 residues. The germline gives CDR1 SNHLY, CDR2 FYNNEI. Trimming removed 3 bases from V and 0 bases from J, with 21 bases in between.

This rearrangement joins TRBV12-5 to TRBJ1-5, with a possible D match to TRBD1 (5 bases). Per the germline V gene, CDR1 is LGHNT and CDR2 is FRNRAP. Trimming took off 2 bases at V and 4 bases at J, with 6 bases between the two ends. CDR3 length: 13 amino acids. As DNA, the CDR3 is TGTGCTAGTGGTTTGACAGGTAATCAGCCCCAGCATTTT. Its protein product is CASGLTGNQPQHF.

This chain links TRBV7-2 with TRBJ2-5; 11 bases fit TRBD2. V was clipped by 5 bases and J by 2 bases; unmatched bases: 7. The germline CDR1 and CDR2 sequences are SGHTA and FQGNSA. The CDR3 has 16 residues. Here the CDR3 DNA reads TGTGCCAGCAGCCGAACTAGCGGGGGAATACAAGAGACCCAGTACTTC. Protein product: CASSRTSGGIQETQYF.

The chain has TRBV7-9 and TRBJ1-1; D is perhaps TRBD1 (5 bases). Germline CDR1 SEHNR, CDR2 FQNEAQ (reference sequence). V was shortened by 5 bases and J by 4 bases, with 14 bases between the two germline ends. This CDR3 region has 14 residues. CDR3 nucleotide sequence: TGTGCCAGCAGCCCGGAAGGCAGGGTCACTGAAGCTTTCTTT. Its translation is CASSPEGRVTEAFF.

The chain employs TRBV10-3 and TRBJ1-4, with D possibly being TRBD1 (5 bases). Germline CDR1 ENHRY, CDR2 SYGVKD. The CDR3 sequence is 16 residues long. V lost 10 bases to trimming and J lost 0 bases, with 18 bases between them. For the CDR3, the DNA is TGTGCCACAAGGGACTTCTCTAAAGCAACTAATGAAAAACTGTTTTTT. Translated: CATRDFSKATNEKLFF.

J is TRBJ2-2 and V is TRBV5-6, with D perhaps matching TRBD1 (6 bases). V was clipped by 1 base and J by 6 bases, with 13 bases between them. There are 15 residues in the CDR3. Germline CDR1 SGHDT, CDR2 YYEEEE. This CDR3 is CASSLWTVRSGELFF. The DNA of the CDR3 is TGTGCCAGCAGCTTGTGGACAGTGAGGTCCGGGGAGCTGTTTTTT.